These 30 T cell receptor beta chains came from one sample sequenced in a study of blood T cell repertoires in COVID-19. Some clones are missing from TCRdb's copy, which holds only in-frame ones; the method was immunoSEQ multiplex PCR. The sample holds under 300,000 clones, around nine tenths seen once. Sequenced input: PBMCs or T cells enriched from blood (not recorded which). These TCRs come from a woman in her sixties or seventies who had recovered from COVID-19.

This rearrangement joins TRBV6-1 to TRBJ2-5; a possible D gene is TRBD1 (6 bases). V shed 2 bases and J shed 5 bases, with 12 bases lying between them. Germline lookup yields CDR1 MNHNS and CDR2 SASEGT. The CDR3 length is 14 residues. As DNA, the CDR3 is TGTGCCAGCAGTGAAAGGAACAGGGTTGAGACCCAGTACTTC. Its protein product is CASSERNRVETQYF.

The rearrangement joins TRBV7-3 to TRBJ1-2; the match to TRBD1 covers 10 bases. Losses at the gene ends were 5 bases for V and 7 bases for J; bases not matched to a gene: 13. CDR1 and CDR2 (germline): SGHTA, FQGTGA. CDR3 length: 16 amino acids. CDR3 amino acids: CASSPWTGGNVAGYTF. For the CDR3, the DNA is TGTGCCAGCAGCCCCTGGACAGGGGGAAATGTCGCTGGCTACACCTTC.

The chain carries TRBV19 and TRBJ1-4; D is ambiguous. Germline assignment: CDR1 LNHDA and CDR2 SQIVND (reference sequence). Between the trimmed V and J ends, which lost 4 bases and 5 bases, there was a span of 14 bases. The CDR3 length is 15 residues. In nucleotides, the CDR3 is TGTGCCAGTAGTACTTACAGAGAATTAAATGAAAAACTGTTTTTT. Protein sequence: CASSTYRELNEKLFF.

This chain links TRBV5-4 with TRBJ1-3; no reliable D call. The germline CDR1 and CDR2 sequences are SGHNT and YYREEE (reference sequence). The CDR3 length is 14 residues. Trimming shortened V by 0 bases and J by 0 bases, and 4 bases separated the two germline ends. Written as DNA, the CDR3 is TGTGCCAGCAGCTTGGACACCTCTGGAAACACCATATATTTT. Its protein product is CASSLDTSGNTIYF.

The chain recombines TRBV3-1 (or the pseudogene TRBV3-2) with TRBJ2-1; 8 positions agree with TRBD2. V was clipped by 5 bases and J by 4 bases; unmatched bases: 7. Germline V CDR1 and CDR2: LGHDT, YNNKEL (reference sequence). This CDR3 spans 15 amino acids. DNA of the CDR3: TGTGCCAGCAGCACCCTTAGCGGGACATACAATGAGCAGTTCTTC. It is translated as CASSTLSGTYNEQFF.

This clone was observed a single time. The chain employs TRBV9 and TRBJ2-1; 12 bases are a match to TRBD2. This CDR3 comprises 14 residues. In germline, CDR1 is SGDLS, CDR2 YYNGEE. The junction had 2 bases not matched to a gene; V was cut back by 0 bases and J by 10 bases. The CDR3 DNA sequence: TGTGCCAGCAGCGTAGCGACTAGCGGGGGCGAGCAGTTCTTC. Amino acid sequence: CASSVATSGGEQFF.

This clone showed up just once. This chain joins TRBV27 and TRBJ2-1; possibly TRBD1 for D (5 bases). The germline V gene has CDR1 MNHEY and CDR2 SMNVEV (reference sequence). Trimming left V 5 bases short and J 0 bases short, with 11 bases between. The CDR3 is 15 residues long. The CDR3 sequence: CASSATGSSYNEQFF. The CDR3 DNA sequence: TGTGCCAGCAGTGCTACAGGATCCTCCTACAATGAGCAGTTCTTC.

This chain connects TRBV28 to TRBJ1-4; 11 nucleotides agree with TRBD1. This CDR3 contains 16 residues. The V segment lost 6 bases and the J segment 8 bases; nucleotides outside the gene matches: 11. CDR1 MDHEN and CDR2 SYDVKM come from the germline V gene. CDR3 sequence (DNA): TGTGCCAGCAGACCACCCACGGGACAGGGGGACGAAAAACTGTTTTTT. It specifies CASRPPTGQGDEKLFF.

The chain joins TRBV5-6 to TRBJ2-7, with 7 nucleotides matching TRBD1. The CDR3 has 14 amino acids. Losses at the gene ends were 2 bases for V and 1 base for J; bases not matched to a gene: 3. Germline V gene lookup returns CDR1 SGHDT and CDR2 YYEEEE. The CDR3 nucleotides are TGTGCCAGCAGCTTACAGGGGTTTTCCTACGAGCAGTACTTC. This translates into CASSLQGFSYEQYF.

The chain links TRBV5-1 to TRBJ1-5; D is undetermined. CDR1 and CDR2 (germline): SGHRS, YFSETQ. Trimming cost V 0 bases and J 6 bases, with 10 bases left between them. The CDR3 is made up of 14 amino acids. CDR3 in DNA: TGCGCCAGCAGCTTGGTCGGAGTCGGTCAGCCCCAGCATTTT. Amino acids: CASSLVGVGQPQHF. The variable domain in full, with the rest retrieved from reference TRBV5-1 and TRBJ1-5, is KAGVTQTPRYLIKTRGQQVTLSCSPISGHRSVSWYQQTPGQGLQFLFEYFSETQRNKGNFPGRFSGRQFSNSRSEMNVSTLELGDSALYLCASSLVGVGQPQHFGDGTRLSIL.

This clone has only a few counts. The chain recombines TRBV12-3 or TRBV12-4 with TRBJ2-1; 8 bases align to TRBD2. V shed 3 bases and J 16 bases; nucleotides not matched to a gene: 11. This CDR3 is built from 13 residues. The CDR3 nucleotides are TGTGCCAGCAGTTTCGGGGGGGCCGTCCGTTTATTCTTC. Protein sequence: CASSFGGAVRLFF.

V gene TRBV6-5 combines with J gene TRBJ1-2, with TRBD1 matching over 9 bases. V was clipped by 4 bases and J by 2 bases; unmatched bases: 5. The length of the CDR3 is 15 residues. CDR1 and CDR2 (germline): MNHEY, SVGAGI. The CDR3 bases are TGTGCCAGCAGTTGGACGGGACAGGGAAACTATGGCTACACCTTC. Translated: CASSWTGQGNYGYTF.

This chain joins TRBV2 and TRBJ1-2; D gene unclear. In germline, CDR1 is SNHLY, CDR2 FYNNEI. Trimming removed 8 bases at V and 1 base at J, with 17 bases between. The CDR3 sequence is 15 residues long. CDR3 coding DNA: TGTGCCAGCCTTCAACGGGGTTATGGTAACTATGGCTACACCTTC. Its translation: CASLQRGYGNYGYTF.

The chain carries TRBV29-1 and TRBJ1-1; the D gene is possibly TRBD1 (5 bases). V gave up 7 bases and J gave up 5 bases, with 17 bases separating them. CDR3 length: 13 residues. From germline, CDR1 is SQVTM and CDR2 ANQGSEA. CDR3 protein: CSALAGLGTEAFF. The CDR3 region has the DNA TGCAGCGCGCTGGCGGGGCTCGGGACTGAAGCTTTCTTT.

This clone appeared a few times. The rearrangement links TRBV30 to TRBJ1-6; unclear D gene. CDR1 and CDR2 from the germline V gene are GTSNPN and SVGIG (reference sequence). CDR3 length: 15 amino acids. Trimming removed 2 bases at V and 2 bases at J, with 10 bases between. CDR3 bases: TGTGCCTGGAGTCGGTCCAGGACCTATAATTCACCCCTCCACTTT. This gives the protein CAWSRSRTYNSPLHF.

CDR3 amino acids: CASRAGQESYGYTF. In DNA form, the CDR3 reads TGCGCCAGCAGGGCAGGACAGGAGAGCTATGGCTACACCTTC. The V gene is TRBV5-1, the J gene TRBJ1-2; 7 nucleotides line up with TRBD1. Losses at the gene ends were 5 bases for V and 4 bases for J; bases not matched to a gene: 8. This CDR3 contains 14 residues. Germline CDR1 reads SGHRS; CDR2 reads YFSETQ.

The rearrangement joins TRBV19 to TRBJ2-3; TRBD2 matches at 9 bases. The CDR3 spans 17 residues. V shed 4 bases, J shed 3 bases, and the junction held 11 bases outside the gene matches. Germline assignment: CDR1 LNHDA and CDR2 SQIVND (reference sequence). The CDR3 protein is CASSTFSGGTLTDTQYF. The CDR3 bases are TGTGCCAGTAGTACGTTCAGCGGGGGGACCTTGACAGATACGCAGTATTTT.

In DNA form, the CDR3 reads TGTGCCCGGGTGGCTAACACTGAAGCTTTCTTT. Its protein product is CARVANTEAFF. The genes are TRBV30 and TRBJ1-1; D not resolved. The germline CDR1 and CDR2 sequences are GTSNPN and SVGIG (reference sequence). Trimming pared 8 bases from V and 2 bases from J, leaving 9 bases between. The CDR3 contains 11 residues.

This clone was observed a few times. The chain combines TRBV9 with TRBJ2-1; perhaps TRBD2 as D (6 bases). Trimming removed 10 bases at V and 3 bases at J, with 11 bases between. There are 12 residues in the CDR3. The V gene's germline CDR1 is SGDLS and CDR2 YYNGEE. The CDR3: CAAGQNYNEQFF. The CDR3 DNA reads TGTGCCGCGGGGCAGAACTACAATGAGCAGTTCTTC.

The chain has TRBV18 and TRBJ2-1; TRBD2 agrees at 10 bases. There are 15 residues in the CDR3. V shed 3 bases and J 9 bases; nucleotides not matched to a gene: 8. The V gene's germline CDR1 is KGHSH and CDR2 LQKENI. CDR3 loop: CASSPRSGRAGEQFF. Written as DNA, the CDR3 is TGTGCCAGCTCACCGCGCAGCGGGAGGGCCGGTGAGCAGTTCTTC.

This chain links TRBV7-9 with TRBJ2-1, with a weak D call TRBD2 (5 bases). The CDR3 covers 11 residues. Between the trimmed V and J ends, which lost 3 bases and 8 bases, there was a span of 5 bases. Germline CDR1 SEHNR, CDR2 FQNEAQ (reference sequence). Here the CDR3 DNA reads TGTGCCAGCAGCTTCGGGGATGAGCAGTTCTTC. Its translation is CASSFGDEQFF.

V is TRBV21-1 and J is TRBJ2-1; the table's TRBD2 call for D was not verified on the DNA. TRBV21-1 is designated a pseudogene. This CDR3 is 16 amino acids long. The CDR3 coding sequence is TGTGCCAGCAGCAAAGGTGGACTAGCGGGGGGGAATGAGCAGTTCTTC. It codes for CASSKGGLAGGNEQFF.

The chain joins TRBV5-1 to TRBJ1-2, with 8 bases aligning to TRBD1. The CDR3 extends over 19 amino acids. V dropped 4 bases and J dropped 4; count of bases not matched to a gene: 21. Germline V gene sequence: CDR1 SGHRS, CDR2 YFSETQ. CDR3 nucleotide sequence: TGCGCCAGCAGCGGGGATCTCCGGGACAGGTCTAATTCGGGCTATGGCTACACCTTC. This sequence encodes CASSGDLRDRSNSGYGYTF.

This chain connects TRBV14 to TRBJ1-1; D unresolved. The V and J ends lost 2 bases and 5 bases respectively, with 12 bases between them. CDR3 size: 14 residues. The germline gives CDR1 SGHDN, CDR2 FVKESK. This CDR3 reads CASSQTTSGTEAFF. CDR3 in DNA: TGTGCCAGCAGCCAAACGACATCTGGGACTGAAGCTTTCTTT. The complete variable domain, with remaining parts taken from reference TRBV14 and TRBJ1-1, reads EAGVTQFPSHSVIEKGQTVTLRCDPISGHDNLYWYRRVMGKEIKFLLHFVKESKQDESGMPNNRFLAERTGGTYSTLKVQPAELEDSGVYFCASSQTTSGTEAFFGQGTRLTVV.

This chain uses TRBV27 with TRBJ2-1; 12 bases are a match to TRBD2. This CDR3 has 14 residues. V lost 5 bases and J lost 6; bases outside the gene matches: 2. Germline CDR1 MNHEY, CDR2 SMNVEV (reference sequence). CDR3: CASSGLAGFNEQFF. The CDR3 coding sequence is TGTGCCAGCAGTGGACTAGCGGGATTCAATGAGCAGTTCTTC.

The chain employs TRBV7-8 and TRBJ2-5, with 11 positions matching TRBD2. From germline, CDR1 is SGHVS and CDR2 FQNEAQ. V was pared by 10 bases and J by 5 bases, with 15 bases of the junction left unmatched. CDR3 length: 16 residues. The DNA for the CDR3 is TGTGCCACCTTACTAGCGGGAGTTTGGAGGTCGGAGACCCAGTACTTC. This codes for CATLLAGVWRSETQYF.

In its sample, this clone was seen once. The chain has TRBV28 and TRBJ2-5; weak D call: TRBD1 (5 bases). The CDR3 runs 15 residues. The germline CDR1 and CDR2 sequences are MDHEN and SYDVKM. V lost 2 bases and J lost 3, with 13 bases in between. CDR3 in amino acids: CASSLPTAAKETQYF. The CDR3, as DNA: TGTGCCAGCAGTTTACCGACAGCCGCCAAAGAGACCCAGTACTTC.

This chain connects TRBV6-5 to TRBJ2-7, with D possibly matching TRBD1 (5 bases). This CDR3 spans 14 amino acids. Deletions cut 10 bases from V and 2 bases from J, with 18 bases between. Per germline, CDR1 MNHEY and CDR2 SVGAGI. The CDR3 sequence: CATHRQGRAYEQYF. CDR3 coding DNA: TGTGCCACGCATCGGCAGGGCAGGGCCTACGAGCAGTACTTC.

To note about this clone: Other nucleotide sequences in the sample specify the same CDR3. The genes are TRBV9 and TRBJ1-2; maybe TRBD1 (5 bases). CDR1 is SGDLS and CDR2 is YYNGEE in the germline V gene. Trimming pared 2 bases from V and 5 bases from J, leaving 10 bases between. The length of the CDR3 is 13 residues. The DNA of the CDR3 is TGTGCCAGCAGCGTTCAGGGAAATTATGGCTACACCTTC. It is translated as CASSVQGNYGYTF.

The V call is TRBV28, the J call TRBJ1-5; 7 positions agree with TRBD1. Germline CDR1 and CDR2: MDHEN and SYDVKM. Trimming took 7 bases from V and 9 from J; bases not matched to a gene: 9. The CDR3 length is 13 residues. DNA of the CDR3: TGTGCCAGCACCCCAGGGGGGCGAAGGCCCCAGCATTTT. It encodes CASTPGGRRPQHF.